This entry concerns a single T cell receptor beta chain. Its antigen is currently unknown. RNA transcripts provided the template for amplifying TCR beta CDR3 regions. The first-round RT-PCR employed HTBI primers together with the Qiagen OneStep RT-PCR kit. A multiplex PCR was then performed as the second round. TCRdb processed the multiplex PCR reads anew with MiXCR; each CDR3 protein has one entry. The table shows more than 550,000 distinct CDR3 sequences, with 35% to 50% occurring only once. These data belong to a study of Graves' ophthalmopathy and Graves' hyperthyroidism. About the study: Before any treatment was given, at initial diagnosis, peripheral blood was collected.

Diagnoses were established from clinical symptoms, serum thyroxine, TRAb, thyroid ultrasound and orbital computed tomography. Losses at the gene ends were 3 bases for V and 5 bases for J; bases not matched to a gene: 10. This CDR3 contains 14 residues. Germline V gives CDR1 SQVTM, CDR2 ANQGSEA. Notes on the study in general: For predicting ophthalmopathy progression, the model had almost 71% sensitivity and 72.22% specificity.

What was sequenced was peripheral blood. This TCR was sampled from an adult man with Graves' ophthalmopathy. V gene TRBV29-1 combines with J gene TRBJ2-7; 7 nucleotides line up with TRBD2. CDR3 residues: CSVEGESGANEQYF. CDR3 sequence (DNA): TGCAGCGTTGAGGGAGAAAGCGGGGCGAACGAGCAGTACTTC.